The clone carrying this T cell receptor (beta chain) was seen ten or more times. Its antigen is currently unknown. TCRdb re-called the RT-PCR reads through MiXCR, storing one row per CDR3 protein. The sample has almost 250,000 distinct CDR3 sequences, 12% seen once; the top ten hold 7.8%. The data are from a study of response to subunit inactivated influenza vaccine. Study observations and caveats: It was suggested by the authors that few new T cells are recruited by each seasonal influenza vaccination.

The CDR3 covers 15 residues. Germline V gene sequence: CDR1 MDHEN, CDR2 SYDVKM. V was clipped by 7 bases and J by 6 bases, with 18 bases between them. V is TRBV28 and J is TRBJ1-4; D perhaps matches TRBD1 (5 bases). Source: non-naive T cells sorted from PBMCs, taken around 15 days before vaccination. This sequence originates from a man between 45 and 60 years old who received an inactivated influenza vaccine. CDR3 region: CASTPGWGGHEKLFF. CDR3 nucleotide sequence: TGTGCCAGCACCCCCGGTTGGGGGGGACATGAAAAACTGTTTTTT.